This TCR beta chain comes out of a study of identical twins. There were only healthy Caucasians among the donors. TCRdb analysed the 5' RACE reads with MiXCR anew, one entry per CDR3 protein. The data contain 450,000 or so distinct CDR3 sequences, around 14% of them singletons. Findings of the study overall: Out-of-frame alpha sequences common to twins exhibited a surplus of low generation probability. There were fewer insertions in abundant cord blood beta clonotypes, but memory repertoires showed no such pattern. The study drew conclusions from cross-sectional statistical analysis, not from following the same donors.

This clonotype was counted between two and nine times. Its antigen is unknown. These data also featured in a second study, about yellow fever vaccine responses in identical twins.

The TCR sequence derives from a woman between 18 and 29 years old in good health. Sequencing used CD4+ T cells sorted from blood.

In DNA, the CDR3 is TGTGCCAGCACCCTAGCGGGGCGGCCAGATACGCAGTATTTT. Encoded protein: CASTLAGRPDTQYF. V usage is TRBV3-1 and J usage is TRBJ2-3; TRBD2 matches at 9 bases. Germline V gives CDR1 LGHDT, CDR2 YNNKEL (reference sequence). After removal of 7 bases from V and 4 bases from J, the junction contained 6 bases not matched to a gene. The CDR3 is made up of 14 amino acids.